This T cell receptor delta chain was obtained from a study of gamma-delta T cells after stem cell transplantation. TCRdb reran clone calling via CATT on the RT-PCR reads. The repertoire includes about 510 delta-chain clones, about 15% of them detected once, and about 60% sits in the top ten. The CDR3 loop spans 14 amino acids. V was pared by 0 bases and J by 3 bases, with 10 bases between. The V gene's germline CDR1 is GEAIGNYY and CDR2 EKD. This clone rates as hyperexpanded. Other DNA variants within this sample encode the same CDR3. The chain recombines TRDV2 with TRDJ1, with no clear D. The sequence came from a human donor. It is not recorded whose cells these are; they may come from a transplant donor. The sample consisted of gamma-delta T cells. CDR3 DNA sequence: TGTGCCTGTGACACCGTGGGCCAAGCCGATAAACTCATCTTT. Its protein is CACDTVGQADKLIF.